This T cell receptor beta chain was sequenced for a study of blood T cell repertoires in COVID-19. Study-wide background: T cells, B-cell-depleted T cells, or PBMCs supplied cDNA or gDNA.

The table came from immunoSEQ multiplex PCR; TCRdb's copy has only in-frame clones and leaves some out. The sample contains under 55,000 clones, about 89% of which appear only once. V shed 3 bases and J shed 0 bases, with 17 bases lying between them. Looked up from germline, CDR1 is SGHNT and CDR2 is YYREEE (reference sequence). This CDR3 contains 17 residues. Source material: peripheral blood. The chain recombines TRBV5-4 with TRBJ2-3; D is unclear. This clonotype was sampled from a human donor in a cohort sampled during active COVID-19. The CDR3 bases are TGTGCCAGCAGCTCCCTCAAGGCGGATACTAGCACAGATACGCAGTATTTT. Translated: CASSSLKADTSTDTQYF.